The clone carrying this TCR beta chain showed up many times. The source of the sample is a study of T cells in Graves' hyperthyroidism and ophthalmopathy. Trimming at V came to 11 bases and at J to 6 bases, leaving 14 bases not matched to a gene. The CDR3 contains 14 residues. Germline V CDR1 and CDR2: MNHEY, SVGAGI. Researchers amplified the TCR beta CDR3 regions from RNA transcripts. The HTBI primer set served for first-round RT-PCR of the TCR CDR3. TCRdb called the multiplex PCR reads again in MiXCR, with one record for every CDR3 protein. Among roughly 500,000 distinct CDR3 sequences listed, about half were seen once.

The sequence derives from an adult woman with Graves' disease, either hyperthyroidism or ophthalmopathy (not recorded which). The sequenced material came from peripheral blood or thyroid tissue (not recorded which). J is TRBJ1-1 and V is TRBV6-5; 8 positions match TRBD1. The CDR3 DNA is TGTGCCTGCTCCCCCGACAGGGGAGTCTCTGAAGCTTTCTTT. Its translation: CACSPDRGVSEAFF.